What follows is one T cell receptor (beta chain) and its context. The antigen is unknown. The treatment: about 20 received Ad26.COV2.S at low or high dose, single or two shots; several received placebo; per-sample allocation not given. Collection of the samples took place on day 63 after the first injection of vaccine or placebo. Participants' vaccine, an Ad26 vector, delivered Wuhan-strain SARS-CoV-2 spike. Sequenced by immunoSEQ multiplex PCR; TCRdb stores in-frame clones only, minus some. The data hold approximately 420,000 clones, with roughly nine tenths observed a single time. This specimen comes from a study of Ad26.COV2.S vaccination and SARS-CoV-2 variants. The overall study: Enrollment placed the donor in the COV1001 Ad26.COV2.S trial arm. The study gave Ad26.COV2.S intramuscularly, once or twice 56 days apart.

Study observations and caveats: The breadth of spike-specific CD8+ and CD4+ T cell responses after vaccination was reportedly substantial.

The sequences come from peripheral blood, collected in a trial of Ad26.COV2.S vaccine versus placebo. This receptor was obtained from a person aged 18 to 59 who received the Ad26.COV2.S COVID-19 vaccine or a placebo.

The CDR3 DNA reads TGTGCCATCAGATCGGGACAGGGGGCCACAGATACGCAGTATTTT. Its translation is CAIRSGQGATDTQYF. This chain connects TRBV10-3 to TRBJ2-3; 12 bases line up with TRBD1. Trimming took 6 bases from V and 2 from J; bases not matched to a gene: 3. CDR1 is ENHRY and CDR2 is SYGVKD in the germline V gene. The CDR3 length is 15 residues.